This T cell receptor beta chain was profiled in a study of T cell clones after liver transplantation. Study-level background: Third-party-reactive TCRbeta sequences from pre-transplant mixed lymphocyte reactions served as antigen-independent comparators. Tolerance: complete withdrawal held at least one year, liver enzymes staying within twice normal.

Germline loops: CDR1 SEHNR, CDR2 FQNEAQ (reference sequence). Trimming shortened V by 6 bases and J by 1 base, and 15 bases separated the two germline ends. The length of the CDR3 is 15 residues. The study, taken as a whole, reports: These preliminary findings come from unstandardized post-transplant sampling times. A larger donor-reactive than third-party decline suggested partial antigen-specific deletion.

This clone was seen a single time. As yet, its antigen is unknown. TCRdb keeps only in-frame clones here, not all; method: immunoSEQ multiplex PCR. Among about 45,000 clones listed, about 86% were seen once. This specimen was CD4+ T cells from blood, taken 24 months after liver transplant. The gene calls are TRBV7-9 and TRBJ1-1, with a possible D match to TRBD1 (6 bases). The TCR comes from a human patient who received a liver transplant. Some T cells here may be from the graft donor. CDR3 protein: CASRQTGIGNTEAFF. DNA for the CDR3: TGTGCCAGCAGACAAACAGGGATCGGGAACACTGAAGCTTTCTTT.